This entry describes one T cell receptor beta chain. In the PCR, 60 Vbeta and 13 Jbeta primers were used. TCRdb's copy holds only in-frame clones and misses some; the assay was immunoSEQ multiplex PCR. The data hold about 120,000 clones, with roughly 62% observed a single time. This record comes from a study of cytomegalovirus exposure and HLA in healthy donors. The CDR3 has 17 amino acids. This chain joins TRBV21-1 and TRBJ2-7; the table's TRBD1 call for D was not verified on the DNA. TRBV21-1 is a recognized pseudogene. The clonotype was recovered from a man under 40 in good health and CMV-seropositive. What was sequenced was PBMCs. CDR3 in amino acids: CASSKIFKGIRTYEQYF. For the CDR3, the DNA is TGTGCCAGCAGCAAAATCTTCAAGGGGATAAGGACCTACGAGCAGTACTTC.